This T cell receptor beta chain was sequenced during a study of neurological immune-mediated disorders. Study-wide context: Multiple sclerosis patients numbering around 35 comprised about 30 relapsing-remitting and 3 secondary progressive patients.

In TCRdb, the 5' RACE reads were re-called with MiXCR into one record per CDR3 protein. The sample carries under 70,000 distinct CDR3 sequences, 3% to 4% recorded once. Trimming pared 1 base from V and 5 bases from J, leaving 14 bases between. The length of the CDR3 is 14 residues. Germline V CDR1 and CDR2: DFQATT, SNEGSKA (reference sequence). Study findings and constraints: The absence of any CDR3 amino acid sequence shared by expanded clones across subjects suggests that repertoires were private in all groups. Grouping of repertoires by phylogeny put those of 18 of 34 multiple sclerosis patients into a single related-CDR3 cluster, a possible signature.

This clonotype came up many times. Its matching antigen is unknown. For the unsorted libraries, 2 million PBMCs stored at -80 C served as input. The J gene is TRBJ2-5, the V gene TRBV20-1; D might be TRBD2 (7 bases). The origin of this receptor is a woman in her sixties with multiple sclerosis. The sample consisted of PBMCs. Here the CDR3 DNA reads TGCAGTGCTAGAGTTGGGGGGGGGCCGGAGACCCAGTACTTC. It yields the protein CSARVGGGPETQYF.